The clone carrying this TCR beta chain was seen a few times. Its antigen is as yet unknown. CDR1 and CDR2 (germline): SGHTA, FQGNSA. This CDR3 comprises 14 residues. The ends were cut back, 4 bases at V and 7 bases at J, with 11 bases in the middle. MiXCR, run by TCRdb on the 5' RACE reads, gives a single entry per CDR3 protein. The data hold approximately 150,000 distinct CDR3 sequences, with approximately 12% observed a single time. The data stem from a study of T-cell memory formation after mild COVID-19. Study observations and caveats: Mostly located in CM and EM were contracting CD4+ clones, with contracting CD8+ clones located in EMRA.

The V and J genes are TRBV7-2 and TRBJ1-6; possible D gene TRBD1, 5 bases. The receptor comes from a man aged 18 to 30 who had mild COVID-19 (a few samples of this study predate the infection). Cell type and time point are not known. The sequenced material came from PBMCs or a T cell subset sorted from them (not recorded which). The DNA of the CDR3 is TGTGCCAGCAGCTCGGGACCGAGGAATTCACCCCTCCACTTT. Protein product: CASSSGPRNSPLHF.